The 3 T cell receptor beta chains below come from one sample, sequenced in a study of shared clonotypes between healthy human individuals. Produced via immunoSEQ multiplex PCR; TCRdb's table is partial and in-frame only. This table holds about 600,000 clones, around 95% found once. CD45RO negativity and positive selection for CCR7 defined naive CD8 cells, a population that excluded terminally differentiated effector memory CD45RA+ cells. Material: naive CD8+ T cells sorted from blood. These receptors all come from a woman in her 30s in good health.

This clone has a single count. The chain is built from TRBV5-8 and TRBJ1-4; 9 bases match TRBD1. CDR3 length: 14 residues. Germline CDR1 is SGHTS and CDR2 is YDEGEE. Trimming cost V 0 bases and J 6 bases; bases outside gene matches: 0. The CDR3 sequence is CASSLGQGDEKLFF. CDR3 bases: TGTGCCAGCAGCTTGGGACAGGGGGATGAAAAACTGTTTTTT.

The chain uses TRBV27 and TRBJ2-4; 7 positions agree with TRBD2. Germline V CDR1 and CDR2: MNHEY, SMNVEV (reference sequence). This CDR3 has 17 residues. The J segment lost 0 bases and the V segment lost 0 bases, leaving 5 bases of the junction unmatched. The CDR3: CASSLSSLAVAKNIQYF. The CDR3 DNA is TGTGCCAGCAGTTTATCGAGTCTAGCGGTAGCCAAAAACATTCAGTACTTC.

The genes are TRBV6-1 and TRBJ2-1, with 13 bases that match TRBD2. Losses at the gene ends were 6 bases for V and 7 bases for J; bases not matched to a gene: 3. The length of the CDR3 is 14 residues. The germline V gene encodes CDR1 MNHNS and CDR2 SASEGT. The CDR3 region is CASRTGLAGNEQFF. In DNA, the CDR3 is TGTGCCAGCAGGACGGGACTAGCGGGAAATGAGCAGTTCTTC.